What follows are 25 T cell receptor beta chains derived from one specimen sequenced in a study of glioma-infiltrating T cells. Amplification of TCR alpha and beta CDR3 regions from RNA used iRepertoire nested multiplex PCR. TCRdb re-derived calls from the multiplex PCR reads in MiXCR, one entry per CDR3 protein. This repertoire shows 300,000 to 450,000 distinct CDR3 sequences, roughly two fifths found once; its top ten account for around 12%. The sample taken for sequencing was glioma tissue, nonneoplastic brain tissue, or PBMCs (not recorded which). The receptors were gathered from a human donor with low-grade glioma or glioblastoma, undergoing nonglioma brain surgery, or in good health (not recorded which).

This clonotype was seen a few times. The rearrangement links TRBV28 to TRBJ1-4; D is possibly TRBD1 (5 bases). The germline gives CDR1 MDHEN, CDR2 SYDVKM. Trimming stripped 5 bases from V and 0 bases from J, with 13 bases between. The CDR3 runs to 16 residues. CDR3 sequence: CASSPAGISTNEKLFF. CDR3 nucleotide sequence: TGTGCCAGCAGTCCAGCAGGGATCTCAACTAATGAAAAACTGTTTTTT.

This clonotype was observed at least ten times. The chain is built from TRBV27 and TRBJ2-7, with a possible D match to TRBD2 (5 bases). Germline CDR1 is MNHEY and CDR2 is SMNVEV (reference sequence). The CDR3 has 11 amino acids. V lost 5 bases to trimming and J lost 6 bases, with 8 bases between them. The CDR3 loop is CASSAGFEQYF. The CDR3 DNA reads as TGTGCCAGCAGTGCGGGTTTCGAGCAGTACTTC.

V usage is TRBV28 and J usage is TRBJ2-3; either TRBD1 or TRBD2 may fit D (6 bases each). The V and J ends lost 5 bases and 5 bases respectively, with 17 bases between them. CDR1 and CDR2 (germline): MDHEN, SYDVKM. CDR3 size: 15 residues. The CDR3 DNA sequence: TGTGCCAGCAGTCCCGGGGGCCAGGGAAAAGATACGCAGTATTTT. This codes for CASSPGGQGKDTQYF.

Only a few counts were recorded for this clonotype. The chain uses TRBV5-6 and TRBJ1-4; D is uncertain. CDR1 is SGHDT, CDR2 YYEEEE, per germline. The CDR3 is made up of 14 amino acids. Trimming removed 2 bases from V and 2 bases from J, with 7 bases in between. The DNA of the CDR3 is TGTGCCAGCAGCTTCCAGGAGACTAATGAAAAACTGTTTTTT. Translated, it gives CASSFQETNEKLFF.

This clonotype showed up just a few times. The chain uses TRBV7-2 and TRBJ1-3; 10 nucleotides align to TRBD1. This CDR3 contains 17 residues. The germline CDR1 and CDR2 sequences are SGHTA and FQGNSA. V gave up 1 base and J gave up 3 bases; unmatched junction bases: 6. The CDR3 DNA reads TGTGCCAGCAGCTTAGTTGTTGGACAGGGGGGTGGAAACACCATATATTTT. Protein sequence: CASSLVVGQGGGNTIYF. The full variable domain, rest sourced from reference TRBV7-2 and TRBJ1-3, is GAGVSQSPSNKVTEKGKDVELRCDPISGHTALYWYRQSLGQGLEFLIYFQGNSAPDKSGLPSDRFSAERTGGSVSTLTIQRTQQEDSAVYLCASSLVVGQGGGNTIYFGEGSWLTVV.

This clonotype was seen only a few times. The CDR3 DNA is TGCGCCAGCAGCCATTTTTACGGGGAGCTGTTTTTT. Translation gives CASSHFYGELFF. The V and J genes are TRBV4-1 and TRBJ2-2; D is unresolved. V lost 3 bases, J lost 7 bases, and 6 bases lay in between. CDR1 MGHRA and CDR2 YSYEKL come from the germline V gene. The CDR3 spans 12 residues.

Of note for this clonotype: A much larger clone lies one base from this, so it may be a read error. The V call is TRBV6-6, the J call TRBJ2-3; 9 bases map to TRBD2. Germline V gives CDR1 MNHNY, CDR2 SVGAGI (reference sequence). The CDR3 has 15 amino acids. V was clipped by 2 bases and J by 5 bases; unmatched bases: 5. The CDR3 loop is CASSYGTSRRDTQYF. DNA of the CDR3: TGTGCCAGCAGTTACGGGACTAGCAGAAGAGATACGCAGTATTTT.

This clonotype was recorded a few times. The chain has TRBV7-2 and TRBJ1-2, with unresolved D. V lost 10 bases to trimming and J lost 7 bases, with 22 bases between them. CDR1 and CDR2 (germline): SGHTA, FQGNSA. The CDR3 is 14 amino acids. This chain's CDR3 is CATVEGLARSGYTF. The CDR3 bases are TGTGCCACCGTGGAGGGTCTTGCGCGGAGTGGCTACACCTTC.

This clonotype appeared a few times. The chain combines TRBV6-1 with TRBJ1-1, with D possibly matching TRBD1 (5 bases). CDR1 and CDR2 from the germline V gene are MNHNS and SASEGT. The CDR3 loop spans 14 amino acids. The V and J ends lost 6 bases and 1 base respectively, with 12 bases between them. The CDR3 DNA reads as TGTGCCAGCAGACGCGACGGGACGAACACTGAAGCTTTCTTT. Its protein product is CASRRDGTNTEAFF.

The V and J genes are TRBV7-8 and TRBJ2-5, with D possibly matching TRBD1 (5 bases). Germline CDR1 SGHVS, CDR2 FQNEAQ. CDR3 size: 13 residues. V shed 6 bases and J shed 1 base, with 9 bases lying between them. Here the CDR3 DNA reads TGTGCCAGCAGGTCCCAGGGCCAAGAGACCCAGTACTTC. It yields the protein CASRSQGQETQYF.

This clonotype was recorded many times. This chain connects TRBV6-1 to TRBJ1-5; 12 nucleotides align to TRBD1. CDR1 MNHNS and CDR2 SASEGT come from the germline V gene. V shed 6 bases, J shed 3 bases, and the junction held 6 bases outside the gene matches. The length of the CDR3 is 16 residues. The DNA for the CDR3 is TGTGCCAGCAGCCCTGGGACAGGGGGCGTCAATCAGCCCCAGCATTTT. As protein: CASSPGTGGVNQPQHF.

The chain recombines TRBV5-1 with TRBJ1-2; 8 nucleotides agree with TRBD1. The CDR3 runs to 17 residues. Germline-derived CDR1 and CDR2 are SGHRS and YFSETQ. J gave up 4 bases and V 4 bases, and 15 bases lay outside the gene matches. CDR3 nucleotides: TGCGCCAGCAGCCAAGCAGTGCAGACAGGGGATAGCTATGGCTACACCTTC. Translation: CASSQAVQTGDSYGYTF. Complete variable domain (other parts from reference TRBV5-1 and TRBJ1-2): KAGVTQTPRYLIKTRGQQVTLSCSPISGHRSVSWYQQTPGQGLQFLFEYFSETQRNKGNFPGRFSGRQFSNSRSEMNVSTLELGDSALYLCASSQAVQTGDSYGYTFGSGTRLTVV.

Concerning this clonotype itself: This may stem from a read error, because a much larger clone lies one nucleotide away. V usage is TRBV28 and J usage is TRBJ2-5; 9 bases are a match to TRBD1. CDR3 length: 15 residues. Germline V CDR1 and CDR2: MDHEN, SYDVKM. The CDR3 DNA reads TGTGCCAGCAGTCCCGGGACAGGGAGACAAGAGACCCAGTGCTTC. It codes for CASSPGTGRQETQCF.

The table lists this clonotype with many counts. V gene TRBV28 combines with J gene TRBJ1-5; D may be TRBD1 (5 bases). V was pared by 10 bases and J by 1 base, with 11 bases between. This CDR3 contains 13 residues. Per germline, CDR1 MDHEN and CDR2 SYDVKM. This CDR3 is CATLGRSNQPQHF. DNA for the CDR3: TGTGCCACCCTGGGGCGGAGCAATCAGCCCCAGCATTTT.

This clonotype occurred a few times. For the CDR3, the DNA is TGCGCCAGCAGCCAACAACAGCGGTTGGGTACCCAGTACTTC. This codes for CASSQQQRLGTQYF. This chain connects TRBV4-3 to TRBJ2-5; D might be TRBD2 (5 bases). Trimming took 2 bases from V and 8 from J, leaving 15 bases between them. Germline V gives CDR1 LGHNA, CDR2 YSLEER. This CDR3 is built from 14 residues.

This clonotype was detected many times. The chain couples TRBV6-2 or TRBV6-3 to TRBJ2-1; D tentatively fits TRBD1 or TRBD2 (5 bases each). The CDR3 loop spans 13 amino acids. Per germline, CDR1 MNHEY and CDR2 SVGEGT. Between the trimmed V and J ends, which lost 5 bases and 5 bases, there was a span of 10 bases. CDR3 sequence: CASSRDGDNEQFF. The CDR3 coding sequence is TGTGCCAGCAGTAGGGACGGAGACAATGAGCAGTTCTTC.

This clonotype was detected ten times or more. V gene TRBV2 combines with J gene TRBJ2-7; TRBD1 aligns across 7 bases. The ends lost 4 bases at V and 3 bases at J; junction bases unmatched: 0. The CDR3 totals 12 residues. Germline V gene data show CDR1 as SNHLY and CDR2 as FYNNEI. The CDR3: CASSGQGYEQYF. CDR3 DNA sequence: TGTGCCAGCAGTGGACAGGGCTACGAGCAGTACTTC.

The J gene is TRBJ1-5, the V gene TRBV28; maybe TRBD1 (6 bases). The V gene lost 3 bases and the J gene lost 3 bases, with 12 bases spanning the gap. The CDR3 has 15 amino acids. The germline V gene has CDR1 MDHEN and CDR2 SYDVKM. CDR3: CASSLTDRLNQPQHF. CDR3 coding DNA: TGTGCCAGCAGTTTGACCGACAGGCTCAATCAGCCCCAGCATTTT.

In regard to this clonotype: This could be a read error, since a much larger clone is one nucleotide away. The chain links TRBV6-1 to TRBJ1-2; D might be TRBD1 (6 bases). Trimming removed 2 bases at V and 4 bases at J, with 14 bases between. This CDR3 spans 15 amino acids. CDR1 is MNHNS and CDR2 is SASEGT in the germline V gene. The DNA for the CDR3 is TGTGCCAGCAGTGAAACAGGGATTCTTCTCTATGGCTACACCTTC. Encoded protein: CASSETGILLYGYTF.

For this clonotype: An end of the junction does not agree with germline; a read error may underlie this. The CDR3 protein is CASSLGASGRGNTQYF. The CDR3 DNA reads as TGTGCTAGCAGCTTAGGCGCTAGCGGGAGAGGGAATACGCAGTATTTT. V and J are TRBV7-7 and TRBJ2-3; 10 nucleotides line up with TRBD2. The CDR3 is 16 residues long. CDR1 is SSHAT and CDR2 is FNYEAQ in the germline V gene (reference sequence).

The chain joins TRBV7-2 to TRBJ2-7, with 9 bases identical to TRBD2. The V and J ends lost 1 base and 0 bases, in that order; junction bases with no gene match: 4. Germline values: CDR1 SGHTA, CDR2 FQGNSA. This CDR3 has 16 amino acids. In nucleotides, the CDR3 is TGTGCCAGCAGCTTAGGTCATAGCGGGAGCTCCTACGAGCAGTACTTC. Its translation is CASSLGHSGSSYEQYF.

V is TRBV7-7 and J is TRBJ2-7; 12 nucleotides line up with TRBD2. Germline V gene data show CDR1 as SSHAT and CDR2 as FNYEAQ (reference sequence). V lost 1 base and J lost 4; bases outside the gene matches: 5. The CDR3 sequence is 16 residues long. Here the CDR3 reads CASSLVRLAGEYEQYF. As DNA, the CDR3 is TGTGCCAGCAGCTTAGTTCGACTAGCGGGAGAATACGAGCAGTACTTC.

A note on this clonotype: Given a much more abundant clone one base away, this may be a read error. In DNA, the CDR3 is TGCAGTGCAAACAAGGGGGCCCTGTACACTGAAGCTTTCTTT. The encoded protein is CSANKGALYTEAFF. J is TRBJ1-1 and V is TRBV20-1; 7 bases align to TRBD1. This CDR3 has 14 residues. V lost 6 bases to trimming and J lost 3 bases; unmatched junction nucleotides: 10. Germline values: CDR1 DFQATT, CDR2 SNEGSKA (reference sequence).

This clonotype was counted many times. The chain links TRBV6-2 or TRBV6-3 to TRBJ2-7; D ambiguous. CDR3 length: 15 residues. The V end lost 0 bases, the J end lost 4 bases, and 13 bases lay between the germline ends. Germline V lookup: CDR1 MNHEY, CDR2 SVGEGT. CDR3 DNA: TGTGCCAGCAGTTACTCGATCATGCCCCTGTACGAGCAGTACTTC. Translating gives CASSYSIMPLYEQYF.

The chain uses TRBV6-2 or TRBV6-3 and TRBJ2-1, with 8 bases matching TRBD2. V lost 11 bases and J lost 6; bases outside the gene matches: 6. The CDR3 consists of 12 residues. Germline lookup yields CDR1 MNHEY and CDR2 SVGEGT. The CDR3 sequence is CALGSGGNEQFF. DNA of the CDR3: TGTGCCCTAGGAAGCGGGGGCAATGAGCAGTTCTTC.